These T cell receptor beta chains were read from a single sample in a study of T cell responses to AZD1222 COVID-19 vaccine. Produced via immunoSEQ multiplex PCR; TCRdb's table is partial and in-frame only. The table lists about 130,000 clones, around nine tenths of them singletons. This specimen consisted of peripheral blood, obtained 28 days after the second AZD1222 dose. These receptors were collected from an adult who received the AZD1222 COVID-19 vaccine. Each CDR3 is given with its conserved first and last residue. D genes are given only for firm matches. Expanded clones are given a class, and other clones once, few, many or no size at all.

DNA: TGTGCCAGCAGCGAGACAGGGCGGAGCTATGGCTACACCTTC
CDR3: CASSETGRSYGYTF
length: 14
size: NA
D: TRBD1
V: TRBV13
J: TRBJ1-2

DNA: TGTGCCAGCGCGGGGGACGGGGATAATTCACCCCTCCACTTT
CDR3: CASAGDGDNSPLHF
length: 14
size: NA
D: NA
V: TRBV2
J: TRBJ1-6

DNA: TGTGCCAGCAGAAGGAGGGACGGTTACAATCAGCCCCAGCATTTT
CDR3: CASRRRDGYNQPQHF
length: 15
size: NA
D: NA
V: TRBV6-5
J: TRBJ1-5

DNA: TGTGCCAGCAGCTTAGAGCGGATCCCAGCGCGGAACTCTGGAAACACCATATATTTT
CDR3: CASSLERIPARNSGNTIYF
length: 19
size: NA
D: NA
V: TRBV7-9
J: TRBJ1-3

DNA: TGTGCCTGGAACAAAGGGACCAGTTACAATGAGCAGTTCTTC
CDR3: CAWNKGTSYNEQFF
length: 14
size: NA
D: NA
V: TRBV30
J: TRBJ2-1

DNA: TGTGCCAGCAGTTTAGGGGGGGCAGGTCAGCCCCAGCATTTT
CDR3: CASSLGGAGQPQHF
length: 14
size: NA
D: NA
V: TRBV28
J: TRBJ1-5

DNA: TGCAGCGTTGGGCTTTCAGCGCTACGCTCCTACGAGCAGTACTTC
CDR3: CSVGLSALRSYEQYF
length: 15
size: NA
D: NA
V: TRBV29-1
J: TRBJ2-7

DNA: TGTGCCAGCAGCCCGCAGGGGGCTTATTCACCCCTCCACTTT
CDR3: CASSPQGAYSPLHF
length: 14
size: NA
D: TRBD1
V: TRBV27
J: TRBJ1-6

DNA: TGTGCCAGCAGTTTAGAAGAAACGGGAGTCGGCGGGGAGCTGTTTTTT
CDR3: CASSLEETGVGGELFF
length: 16
size: once
D: NA
V: TRBV27
J: TRBJ2-2

DNA: TGTGCCAGCAGTTGGGGGGAAGGGAACGAAAAACTGTTTTTT
CDR3: CASSWGEGNEKLFF
length: 14
size: once
D: NA
V: TRBV27
J: TRBJ1-4

DNA: TGTGCCAGCTCGAACAGGGGCACTGAAGCTTTCTTT
CDR3: CASSNRGTEAFF
length: 12
size: once
D: TRBD1
V: TRBV6-6
J: TRBJ1-1

DNA: TGTGCCAGCAACTCGGGGAATTCACCCCTCCACTTT
CDR3: CASNSGNSPLHF
length: 12
size: NA
D: NA
V: TRBV28
J: TRBJ1-6

DNA: TGTGCCAGCAGTGTTCACAGGGCCGAGGTTGACGCTTTCTTT
CDR3: CASSVHRAEVDAFF
length: 14
size: few
D: NA
V: TRBV28
J: TRBJ1-1

DNA: TGTGCCAGCAGCTTAGTCTCCCCCGAAGCTTTCTTT
CDR3: CASSLVSPEAFF
length: 12
size: NA
D: NA
V: TRBV11-2
J: TRBJ1-1

DNA: TGTGCCAGCAGTTTGAAGGCAGGGCTTATGAACACTGAAGCTTTCTTT
CDR3: CASSLKAGLMNTEAFF
length: 16
size: few
D: NA
V: TRBV27
J: TRBJ1-1

DNA: TGCGCCAGCAGCTCGTCGGTGGGAAGCACTGAAGCTTTCTTT
CDR3: CASSSSVGSTEAFF
length: 14
size: NA
D: NA
V: TRBV5-1
J: TRBJ1-1

DNA: TGTGCCACCAGCAGAAATCAGGGGAACACTGAAGCTTTCTTT
CDR3: CATSRNQGNTEAFF
length: 14
size: NA
D: NA
V: TRBV15
J: TRBJ1-1

DNA: TGTGCCAGCAGCTTATCGGGCGGACGGCACAATCAGCCCCAGCATTTT
CDR3: CASSLSGGRHNQPQHF
length: 16
size: NA
D: NA
V: TRBV7-8
J: TRBJ1-5

DNA: TGTGCCAGCAGCTCGCTACGGGTAACGGACTATGGCTACACCTTC
CDR3: CASSSLRVTDYGYTF
length: 15
size: NA
D: NA
V: TRBV7-9
J: TRBJ1-2

DNA: TGTGCCAGCAGCCCCACTAGCGGGGGGTCGGAGTTCTTC
CDR3: CASSPTSGGSEFF
length: 13
size: NA
D: TRBD2
V: TRBV12-3/TRBV12-4
J: TRBJ2-1

DNA: TGTGCCAGCAGCTCCCGAACAGGGGGCATGGGCACCGGGGAGCTGTTTTTT
CDR3: CASSSRTGGMGTGELFF
length: 17
size: NA
D: TRBD1
V: TRBV7-2
J: TRBJ2-2

DNA: TGCGCCAGCAGCCAAGATAGGGGGGAATGGAATGAGCAGTTCTTC
CDR3: CASSQDRGEWNEQFF
length: 15
size: NA
D: NA
V: TRBV4-3
J: TRBJ2-1

DNA: TGTGCCAGCAGTTCGCCGACTAGCGGGAGCGGTGGTGAGCAGTTCTTC
CDR3: CASSSPTSGSGGEQFF
length: 16
size: NA
D: TRBD2
V: TRBV27
J: TRBJ2-1

DNA: TGTGCCATCAGTGACCGCAGACAGGGAGAAACAGATACGCAGTATTTT
CDR3: CAISDRRQGETDTQYF
length: 16
size: NA
D: TRBD1
V: TRBV10-3
J: TRBJ2-3

DNA: TGTGCCAGCAGCCAAGATAGGCGGGGAGAGACCCAGTACTTC
CDR3: CASSQDRRGETQYF
length: 14
size: NA
D: NA
V: TRBV4-2
J: TRBJ2-5

DNA: TGTGCCAGCAGTTACTCTGGACAGGGCACCTACGAGCAGTACTTC
CDR3: CASSYSGQGTYEQYF
length: 15
size: NA
D: TRBD1
V: TRBV6-5
J: TRBJ2-7

DNA: TGTGCCAGCAGCTTACTCGCGGGAGGGCCGGGAGAGACCCAGTACTTC
CDR3: CASSLLAGGPGETQYF
length: 16
size: NA
D: TRBD2
V: TRBV7-6
J: TRBJ2-5

DNA: TGTGCCAGCAGCCGTCCTGGGAACACTGAAGCTTTCTTT
CDR3: CASSRPGNTEAFF
length: 13
size: once
D: NA
V: TRBV7-2
J: TRBJ1-1

DNA: TGTGCCAGTAAACGGGACTCACAAGAGACCCAGTACTTC
CDR3: CASKRDSQETQYF
length: 13
size: NA
D: NA
V: TRBV19
J: TRBJ2-5

DNA: TGTGCCAGCAGCTTAGTGGGCCCCGAGGGCTACACCTTC
CDR3: CASSLVGPEGYTF
length: 13
size: NA
D: NA
V: TRBV7-2
J: TRBJ1-2

DNA: TGTGCCAGCACCCTGGGTAGCGAGCAGTACTTC
CDR3: CASTLGSEQYF
length: 11
size: NA
D: NA
V: TRBV28
J: TRBJ2-7

DNA: TGTGCCAGCAGTGACAGGCCCCTCTCCGAGCAGTACTTC
CDR3: CASSDRPLSEQYF
length: 13
size: NA
D: NA
V: TRBV6-1
J: TRBJ2-7

DNA: TGTGCCAGCAGCTTAGTTGTGGGCGGGAACACTGAAGCTTTCTTT
CDR3: CASSLVVGGNTEAFF
length: 15
size: few
D: NA
V: TRBV7-8
J: TRBJ1-1

DNA: TGTGCCACCAGCAGAGATGTACAGGATAGAAACACCATATATTTT
CDR3: CATSRDVQDRNTIYF
length: 15
size: NA
D: NA
V: TRBV15
J: TRBJ1-3

DNA: TGTGCCAGCAGCCAATCCGGGACAGGGGGAGGCTACACCTTC
CDR3: CASSQSGTGGGYTF
length: 14
size: NA
D: TRBD1
V: TRBV3-1/TRBV3-2
J: TRBJ1-2

DNA: TGTGCCAGCATATCCGGGACAGGGGGGACCGGGGAGCTGTTTTTT
CDR3: CASISGTGGTGELFF
length: 15
size: few
D: TRBD1
V: TRBV5-5
J: TRBJ2-2

DNA: TGTGCCTGGGCCGTCCTGGGGGAGCTGTTTTTT
CDR3: CAWAVLGELFF
length: 11
size: NA
D: NA
V: TRBV30
J: TRBJ2-2

DNA: TGCGCCACCCCGGAGACAGGGAAGAACACTGAAGCTTTCTTT
CDR3: CATPETGKNTEAFF
length: 14
size: once
D: TRBD1
V: TRBV10-1
J: TRBJ1-1

DNA: TGTGCCAGCAGTTTATCGAGGGCGGGGGGCTACAATGAGCAGTTCTTC
CDR3: CASSLSRAGGYNEQFF
length: 16
size: NA
D: TRBD2
V: TRBV27
J: TRBJ2-1

DNA: TGCGCCAGCAGCTCCCCATCCATACGGGGGCCCCACACAGATACGCAGTATTTT
CDR3: CASSSPSIRGPHTDTQYF
length: 18
size: NA
D: NA
V: TRBV5-1
J: TRBJ2-3

DNA: TGTGCCACGAGGACAGAATACACTGAAGCTTTCTTT
CDR3: CATRTEYTEAFF
length: 12
size: NA
D: NA
V: TRBV19
J: TRBJ1-1

DNA: TGTGCCAGCAGTTACGGGCCTAGCCGCCACGAGCAGTACTTC
CDR3: CASSYGPSRHEQYF
length: 14
size: NA
D: NA
V: TRBV6-5
J: TRBJ2-7

DNA: TGTGCCAGCAGCCGCGCCCCAATAGGTTCTGGAAACACCATATATTTT
CDR3: CASSRAPIGSGNTIYF
length: 16
size: NA
D: NA
V: TRBV7-2
J: TRBJ1-3

DNA: TGTGCCAGCAGGCAGGGAGGACAGCCCCAGCATTTT
CDR3: CASRQGGQPQHF
length: 12
size: NA
D: NA
V: TRBV7-2
J: TRBJ1-5

DNA: TGTGCCAGCAGTTACTCCCAAGGGGATAATTCACCCCTCCACTTT
CDR3: CASSYSQGDNSPLHF
length: 15
size: NA
D: NA
V: TRBV6-6
J: TRBJ1-6

DNA: TGTGCCAGCAGCTTGAGGGCGAACACCGGGGAGCTGTTTTTT
CDR3: CASSLRANTGELFF
length: 14
size: NA
D: NA
V: TRBV7-2
J: TRBJ2-2

DNA: TGTGCCAGCAGCCAAGATAGAGGGGGCCATGGCTACACCTTC
CDR3: CASSQDRGGHGYTF
length: 14
size: NA
D: TRBD1
V: TRBV4-2
J: TRBJ1-2

DNA: TGTGCCAGTAGTACACAGGGAGACTCCTACAATGAGCAGTTCTTC
CDR3: CASSTQGDSYNEQFF
length: 15
size: NA
D: NA
V: TRBV19
J: TRBJ2-1

DNA: TGTGCCTGGATGGGAGACAGGGGGCTCCAAGAGACCCAGTACTTC
CDR3: CAWMGDRGLQETQYF
length: 15
size: NA
D: TRBD1
V: TRBV30
J: TRBJ2-5

DNA: TGCGCCAGCAGACCCTGGGGTAGCGGGGGATCCTACGAGCAGTACTTC
CDR3: CASRPWGSGGSYEQYF
length: 16
size: once
D: TRBD2
V: TRBV5-1
J: TRBJ2-7